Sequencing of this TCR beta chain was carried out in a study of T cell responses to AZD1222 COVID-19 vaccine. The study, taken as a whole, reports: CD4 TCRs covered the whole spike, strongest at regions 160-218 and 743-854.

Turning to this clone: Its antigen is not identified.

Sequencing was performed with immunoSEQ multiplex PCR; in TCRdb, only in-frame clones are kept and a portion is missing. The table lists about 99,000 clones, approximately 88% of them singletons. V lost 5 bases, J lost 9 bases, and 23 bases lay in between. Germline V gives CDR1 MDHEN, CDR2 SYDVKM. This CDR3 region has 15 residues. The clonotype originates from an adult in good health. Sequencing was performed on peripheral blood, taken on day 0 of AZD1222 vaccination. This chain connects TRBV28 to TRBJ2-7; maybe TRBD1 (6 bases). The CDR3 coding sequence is TGTGCCAGCAGTCTAACAGACAGGAGCCAACGCGGGCAGTACTTC. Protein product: CASSLTDRSQRGQYF.